This T cell receptor beta chain was obtained from a study of blood T cell repertoires in COVID-19. On the study more broadly: COVID-19 samples from acute and convalescent phases originated in the United States, Italy and Spain. The analysed material was cDNA or gDNA that came from T cells, B-cell-depleted T cells, or PBMCs.

As handled by the study authors: Using reference gene primer amplification, nucleated cell counts were estimated. Clones were sequenced by immunoSEQ multiplex PCR, and TCRdb holds only the in-frame ones, with some missing. The D gene and trimming were derived from the DNA, and the V and J assignments and clone size from that table. The sample includes tens of thousands of clones, around four fifths of them seen just once. V lost 5 bases to trimming and J lost 0 bases, with 14 bases between them. The CDR3 is 17 amino acids. Germline V CDR1 and CDR2: MNHNY, SVGAGI (reference sequence). This chain joins TRBV6-6 and TRBJ1-6; D is possibly TRBD1 (6 bases). Material for sequencing was peripheral blood. The clonotype comes from a man aged 55-75 years with COVID-19, enrolled during active disease. CDR3 coding DNA: TGTGCCAGCAGTCTTCGACAGGTTGGCTCCTATAATTCACCCCTCCACTTT. As protein: CASSLRQVGSYNSPLHF.